This is a list of T cell receptor beta chains from one sample in a study of shared clonotypes between healthy human individuals. Using immunoSEQ multiplex PCR, the repertoire was profiled, and TCRdb retains in-frame clones only, with some absent. The sample includes about 1 million clones, about 70% of them seen just once. The sample taken for sequencing was memory CD4+ T cells sorted from blood. The receptors come from a man aged 18 to 30 in good health. The CDR3 runs from the conserved cysteine through the conserved F or W. The order of the fields is D gene, J gene, V gene, CDR3 protein. A D gene is named only where the DNA matches it firmly.

-	TRBJ2-7	TRBV5-1	CASSLEGGSYEQYF
TRBD1	TRBJ2-6	TRBV5-4	CASSHSGGGSPGANVLTF
-	TRBJ2-7	TRBV20-1	CSVGGSEQYF
-	-	TRBV29-1	CSVVSGDYEQYF
-	TRBJ2-7	TRBV6-5	CASSYSGLHEQYF
-	TRBJ2-5	TRBV6-6	CASSYTSRQTQYF
TRBD1	TRBJ2-7	TRBV19	CASSTGTAFYEQYF
-	TRBJ2-7	TRBV14	CASSPTWREQYF
TRBD1	TRBJ1-2	TRBV4-1	CASSRDRGIFYGYTF
TRBD1	TRBJ1-1	TRBV18	CASSPPQGRDAEAFF
-	TRBJ2-1	TRBV12-5	CASGSASVNNEQFF
-	TRBJ2-7	TRBV15	CATSRDGLPYEQYF
TRBD2	TRBJ2-5	TRBV9	CASSVGLAGTQYF
TRBD1	TRBJ1-1	TRBV30	CAWEGGTGEYTEAFF
-	TRBJ2-5	TRBV27	CASSPDPRDSRETQYF
-	TRBJ1-2	TRBV28	CASSPQGRVNYGYTF
TRBD1	TRBJ2-7	TRBV7-9	CASSLALGTGAYEQYF
TRBD1	TRBJ2-4	TRBV5-6	CASSRTGQGQVQYF
-	TRBJ1-4	TRBV7-9	CASSGYTSGAGEKLFF
TRBD1	TRBJ2-7	TRBV4-1	CASSQMGQSYEQYF
-	TRBJ1-3	TRBV6-5	CASSYSQSRGNTIYF
-	TRBJ1-5	TRBV19	CASSISGTPSSNQPQHF
TRBD2	TRBJ2-3	TRBV4-1	CASSQDRAGGPPDTQYF
TRBD2	TRBJ2-1	TRBV7-3	CASSRGLDHEQFF
-	TRBJ2-7	TRBV5-1	CASSLDVYEQYF
-	TRBJ1-2	TRBV25-1	CASSGGYGYGYTF
-	TRBJ1-6	TRBV6-1	CASFRTDYNSPLHF
TRBD2	TRBJ2-2	TRBV5-1	CASSGGLAVNTGELFF
-	TRBJ2-2	TRBV18	CASSPDAGELFF
TRBD2	TRBJ2-7	TRBV27	CASSFRASGRVETQYF
TRBD1	TRBJ2-7	TRBV4-1	CASSQDKGAGVPYEQYF
-	TRBJ2-5	TRBV9	CASSPIERVTLAQYF
-	TRBJ2-7	TRBV7-2	CASSPSVQNYEQYF
-	TRBJ2-3	TRBV6-6	CASSDPPGSTDTQYF
-	TRBJ2-3	TRBV30	CAWSVGGGPVDTQYF
TRBD1	TRBJ1-6	TRBV4-1	CASSPDRGYNSPLHF
TRBD1	TRBJ2-7	TRBV9	CASSTRTGGDEQYF
-	TRBJ1-3	TRBV10-3	CAISESIGNTIYF
-	TRBJ1-6	TRBV21-1	CASSRDYTGRGSPLHF
-	TRBJ1-5	TRBV4-1	CASSQGGGLGNQPQHF
-	TRBJ2-5	TRBV29-1	CSVIQGTETQYF
-	TRBJ2-7	TRBV5-1	CASRHDGAGWYEQYF
TRBD2	TRBJ2-7	TRBV7-2	CASSLAGSGSHEQYF
-	TRBJ1-5	TRBV5-5	CASTPAQGNQPQHF
TRBD1	TRBJ1-2	TRBV10-1	CASIKDRGPGYGYTF
TRBD1	TRBJ1-1	TRBV9	CASSVGQGATEAFF
TRBD1	TRBJ2-6	TRBV9	CASSVGLDRVVKGSGANVLTF
TRBD1	TRBJ2-5	TRBV10-3	CATRDSNQETQYF